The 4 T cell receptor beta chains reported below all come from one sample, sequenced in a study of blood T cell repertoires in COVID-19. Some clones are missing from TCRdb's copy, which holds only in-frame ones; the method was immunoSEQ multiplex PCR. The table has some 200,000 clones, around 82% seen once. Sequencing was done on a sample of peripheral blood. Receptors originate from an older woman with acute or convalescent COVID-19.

In DNA form, the CDR3 reads TGCGCCAGCAGCTTAGGAGGGTATGGCTCTGGGGCCAACGTCCTGACTTTC. Protein product: CASSLGGYGSGANVLTF. The chain couples TRBV5-1 to TRBJ2-6, with a possible D match to TRBD2 (6 bases). This CDR3 comprises 17 residues. Germline V gene lookup returns CDR1 SGHRS and CDR2 YFSETQ. Trimming left V 2 bases short and J 0 bases short, with 12 bases between.

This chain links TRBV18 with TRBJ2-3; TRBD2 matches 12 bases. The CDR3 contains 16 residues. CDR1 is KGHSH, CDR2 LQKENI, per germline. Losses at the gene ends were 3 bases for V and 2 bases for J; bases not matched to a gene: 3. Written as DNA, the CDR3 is TGTGCCAGCTCACCGGGGACTAGCGGGCTCACAGATACGCAGTATTTT. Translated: CASSPGTSGLTDTQYF.

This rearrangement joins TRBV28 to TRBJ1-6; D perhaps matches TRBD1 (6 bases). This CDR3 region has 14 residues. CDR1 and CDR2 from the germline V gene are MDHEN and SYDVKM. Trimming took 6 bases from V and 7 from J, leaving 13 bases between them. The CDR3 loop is CASRQGILNSPLHF. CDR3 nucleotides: TGTGCCAGCAGACAGGGTATTTTAAATTCACCCCTCCACTTT.

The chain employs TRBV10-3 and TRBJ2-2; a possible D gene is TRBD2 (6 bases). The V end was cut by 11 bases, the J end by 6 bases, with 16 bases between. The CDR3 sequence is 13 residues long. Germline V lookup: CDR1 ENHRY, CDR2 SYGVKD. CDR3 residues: CACRGGEAGELFF. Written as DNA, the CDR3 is TGTGCCTGTCGAGGTGGGGAGGCCGGGGAGCTGTTTTTT.